Listed below are T cell receptor beta chains from one sample, sequenced in a study of shared clonotypes between healthy human individuals. Here immunoSEQ multiplex PCR was the method, and the copy in TCRdb shows in-frame clones only, minus some. The sample gives roughly 660,000 clones, 80% to 95% of which show up once; approximately 35% is in the top ten. Input material: memory CD8+ T cells from PBMCs. These receptors all come from a man between 18 and 35 years old in good health. Some clones in this sample may be carry-over from other donors' samples. Both conserved end residues are part of each CDR3. The order of the fields is CDR3 length, clone size, J gene, V gene, D gene, CDR3 DNA, CDR3 protein. D genes are given only for firm matches. The size entry is marked missing in some rows and otherwise reads once, few, many or a size class.

CDR3 length: 14; clone size: .; J gene: TRBJ1-2; V gene: TRBV4-3; D gene: .; CDR3 DNA: TGCGCCAGCAGCCTCAAACTAGCTAACTATGGCTACACCTTC; CDR3 protein: CASSLKLANYGYTF
CDR3 length: 14; clone size: .; J gene: TRBJ1-5; V gene: TRBV28; D gene: .; CDR3 DNA: TGTGCCAGCAGGAACAGGTATAGCAATCAGCCCCAGCATTTT; CDR3 protein: CASRNRYSNQPQHF
CDR3 length: 16; clone size: .; J gene: TRBJ2-7; V gene: TRBV4-2; D gene: .; CDR3 DNA: TGTGCCAGCAGCCAAGGTCTGACAGCTTTCCCTTACGAGCAGTACTTC; CDR3 protein: CASSQGLTAFPYEQYF
CDR3 length: 14; clone size: once; J gene: TRBJ2-1; V gene: TRBV9; D gene: TRBD1; CDR3 DNA: TGTGCCAGCAGCGTAGGGGACAGATCAAATGAGCAGTTCTTC; CDR3 protein: CASSVGDRSNEQFF
CDR3 length: 16; clone size: .; J gene: TRBJ2-1; V gene: TRBV7-8; D gene: .; CDR3 DNA: TGTGCCAGCAGCCCCCGGTGGGGCCCGGCGGCCAATGAGCAGTTCTTC; CDR3 protein: CASSPRWGPAANEQFF
CDR3 length: 15; clone size: .; J gene: TRBJ2-5; V gene: TRBV6-5; D gene: TRBD2; CDR3 DNA: TGTGCCAGCAGGAGGAACAGCGGGAGATCGGAGACCCAGTACTTC; CDR3 protein: CASRRNSGRSETQYF
CDR3 length: 15; clone size: .; J gene: TRBJ2-3; V gene: TRBV7-8; D gene: TRBD1; CDR3 DNA: TGTGCCAGCAGCTTTCCGGGACAGAACACAGATACGCAGTATTTT; CDR3 protein: CASSFPGQNTDTQYF
CDR3 length: 15; clone size: once; J gene: TRBJ2-1; V gene: TRBV19; D gene: TRBD2; CDR3 DNA: TGTGCCAGTAGTATGAAAGCTAGCGGGTACAATGAGCAGTTCTTC; CDR3 protein: CASSMKASGYNEQFF
CDR3 length: 15; clone size: .; J gene: TRBJ2-1; V gene: TRBV6-6; D gene: .; CDR3 DNA: TGTGCCAGCAGTTACAGTGGCGAATCCTACAATGAGCAGTTCTTC; CDR3 protein: CASSYSGESYNEQFF
CDR3 length: 17; clone size: .; J gene: TRBJ2-1; V gene: TRBV27; D gene: TRBD2; CDR3 DNA: TGTGCCAGCAGTTTACCCCATGTAGCGGGCGCCTACAATGAGCAGTTCTTC; CDR3 protein: CASSLPHVAGAYNEQFF
CDR3 length: 12; clone size: .; J gene: TRBJ1-1; V gene: TRBV10-3; D gene: TRBD1; CDR3 DNA: TGTGCCACCTGGGACAGCCCCACTGAAGCTTTCTTT; CDR3 protein: CATWDSPTEAFF
CDR3 length: 21; clone size: .; J gene: TRBJ2-7; V gene: TRBV4-2; D gene: TRBD2; CDR3 DNA: TGTGCCAGCAGCCAAGAGAGGTTCGACAGTTTAGCGGGACCGAGCTCCTACGAGCAGTACTTC; CDR3 protein: CASSQERFDSLAGPSSYEQYF
CDR3 length: 17; clone size: .; J gene: TRBJ1-4; V gene: TRBV4-2; D gene: .; CDR3 DNA: TGTGCCAGCAGCCGGGCGGGGCGCGACGACTACGGCCGGAAACTGTTTTTT; CDR3 protein: CASSRAGRDDYGRKLFF
CDR3 length: 15; clone size: .; J gene: TRBJ2-2; V gene: TRBV27; D gene: TRBD1; CDR3 DNA: TGTGCCAGCACCGAAGGGGGCGAGGGGCACGGGGAGCTGTTTTTT; CDR3 protein: CASTEGGEGHGELFF
CDR3 length: 9; clone size: few; J gene: TRBJ2-1; V gene: TRBV29-1; D gene: .; CDR3 DNA: TGCAGCGGGGGGACATTGGGGTTCTTC; CDR3 protein: CSGGTLGFF
CDR3 length: 13; clone size: once; J gene: TRBJ1-4; V gene: TRBV2; D gene: .; CDR3 DNA: TGTGCCAGCAGACAGGCGGGGGATGAAAAACTGTTTTTT; CDR3 protein: CASRQAGDEKLFF
CDR3 length: 16; clone size: .; J gene: TRBJ2-5; V gene: TRBV27; D gene: TRBD1; CDR3 DNA: TGTGCCAGCAGTTACCTCGGACAGGGGGTGGGAGAGACCCAGTACTTC; CDR3 protein: CASSYLGQGVGETQYF
CDR3 length: 11; clone size: .; J gene: TRBJ2-1; V gene: TRBV5-4; D gene: .; CDR3 DNA: TGTGCCAGCAGCGAAGAAAATGAGCAGTTCTTC; CDR3 protein: CASSEENEQFF
CDR3 length: 15; clone size: .; J gene: TRBJ2-3; V gene: TRBV6-4; D gene: .; CDR3 DNA: TGTGCCAGCAGCGCCTACCCACCAGGACCACTACTCAAATATTTT; CDR3 protein: CASSAYPPGPLLKYF
CDR3 length: 13; clone size: .; J gene: TRBJ2-2; V gene: TRBV25-1; D gene: .; CDR3 DNA: TGTGCCAGCTATTCGCATTCACGCGGGGAGCTGTTTTTT; CDR3 protein: CASYSHSRGELFF
CDR3 length: 17; clone size: once; J gene: TRBJ2-7; V gene: TRBV28; D gene: TRBD2; CDR3 DNA: TGTGCCAGCAGTTTCCAGCGGGAGTCGGCGGATTGGGACGAGCAGTACTTC; CDR3 protein: CASSFQRESADWDEQYF
CDR3 length: 16; clone size: once; J gene: TRBJ2-5; V gene: TRBV5-6; D gene: .; CDR3 DNA: TGTGCCAGCAGCCCCATCGCGGGGAGCAACCAAGAGACCCAGTACTTC; CDR3 protein: CASSPIAGSNQETQYF
CDR3 length: 16; clone size: .; J gene: TRBJ2-5; V gene: TRBV7-9; D gene: TRBD2; CDR3 DNA: TGTGCCAGCAGCCGGGGGGAGGCCATAATTCGGGAGACCCAGTACTTC; CDR3 protein: CASSRGEAIIRETQYF
CDR3 length: 20; clone size: .; J gene: TRBJ1-1; V gene: TRBV28; D gene: TRBD1; CDR3 DNA: TGTGCCAGCAGTTTCCCGCCTGAGGGACAGGAATTTAAACTGAACACTGAAGCTTTCTTT; CDR3 protein: CASSFPPEGQEFKLNTEAFF
CDR3 length: 15; clone size: .; J gene: TRBJ2-1; V gene: TRBV10-1; D gene: TRBD2; CDR3 DNA: TGCGCCAGCAGTGAGGGACTAGCGGGAGGCCATGAGCAGTTCTTC; CDR3 protein: CASSEGLAGGHEQFF
CDR3 length: 14; clone size: .; J gene: TRBJ2-1; V gene: TRBV11-3; D gene: TRBD2; CDR3 DNA: TGTGCCAGCAGCTTAATTAGCGGGCCTCATGAGCAGTTCTTC; CDR3 protein: CASSLISGPHEQFF
CDR3 length: 16; clone size: .; J gene: TRBJ2-5; V gene: TRBV7-2; D gene: TRBD1; CDR3 DNA: TGTGCCAGCAGCTCCCCCCGGACAGGGGAGGCAGAGACCCAGTACTTC; CDR3 protein: CASSSPRTGEAETQYF
CDR3 length: 13; clone size: .; J gene: TRBJ2-7; V gene: TRBV7-9; D gene: .; CDR3 DNA: TGTGCCAGCAGCCAACCAGGGGTGTACGAGCAGTACTTC; CDR3 protein: CASSQPGVYEQYF
CDR3 length: 15; clone size: .; J gene: TRBJ2-7; V gene: TRBV13; D gene: TRBD2; CDR3 DNA: TGTGCCAGCAGCTTAAAAGATAGCGGGAAGAACGAGCAGTACTTC; CDR3 protein: CASSLKDSGKNEQYF
CDR3 length: 16; clone size: once; J gene: TRBJ1-2; V gene: TRBV2; D gene: TRBD1; CDR3 DNA: TGTGCCAGCAGTTACCCAATATTGGGACAGGAATATGGCTACACCTTC; CDR3 protein: CASSYPILGQEYGYTF
CDR3 length: 17; clone size: .; J gene: TRBJ2-1; V gene: TRBV30; D gene: TRBD2; CDR3 DNA: TGTGCCTGGAGTGTAGCGGGAGGCGAGTCGTTGTCCAATGAGCAGTTCTTC; CDR3 protein: CAWSVAGGESLSNEQFF
CDR3 length: 16; clone size: .; J gene: TRBJ2-1; V gene: TRBV27; D gene: .; CDR3 DNA: TGTGCCAGCAGTTTATCGGACCCGAGCTCCTACAATGAGCAGTTCTTC; CDR3 protein: CASSLSDPSSYNEQFF
CDR3 length: 13; clone size: .; J gene: TRBJ2-1; V gene: TRBV30; D gene: TRBD2; CDR3 DNA: TGTGGAGGACTAGGCCCCCCCAACAATGAGCAGTTCTTC; CDR3 protein: CGGLGPPNNEQFF
CDR3 length: 17; clone size: .; J gene: TRBJ2-1; V gene: TRBV6-4; D gene: TRBD2; CDR3 DNA: TGTGCCAGCAGTGACTCTCTTGTCCTAGCGGGATACAATGAGCAGTTCTTC; CDR3 protein: CASSDSLVLAGYNEQFF
CDR3 length: 17; clone size: once; J gene: TRBJ2-1; V gene: TRBV13; D gene: .; CDR3 DNA: TGTGCCAGCACCCTCCCCCCGGCGGGTTCCTCCTACAATGAGCAGTTCTTC; CDR3 protein: CASTLPPAGSSYNEQFF
CDR3 length: 14; clone size: .; J gene: TRBJ1-2; V gene: TRBV7-9; D gene: TRBD1; CDR3 DNA: TGTGCCAGCAGCTTACAGGGGGTGATCTATGGCTACACCTTC; CDR3 protein: CASSLQGVIYGYTF
CDR3 length: 17; clone size: .; J gene: TRBJ1-1; V gene: TRBV4-1; D gene: TRBD1; CDR3 DNA: TGCGCCAGCAGCCAAGTTACGGCAGGGGGCTATGAGACTGAAGCTTTCTTT; CDR3 protein: CASSQVTAGGYETEAFF
CDR3 length: 17; clone size: once; J gene: TRBJ2-3; V gene: TRBV2; D gene: TRBD1; CDR3 DNA: TGTGCCAGCAGTGTTAGGACAGGAGAACGGGGCACAGATACGCAGTATTTT; CDR3 protein: CASSVRTGERGTDTQYF
CDR3 length: 16; clone size: .; J gene: TRBJ2-5; V gene: TRBV4-1; D gene: .; CDR3 DNA: TGCGCCAGCAGCCAAGATCTAACCAGGGCCGGTGAGACCCAGTACTTC; CDR3 protein: CASSQDLTRAGETQYF
CDR3 length: 15; clone size: .; J gene: TRBJ1-2; V gene: TRBV28; D gene: .; CDR3 DNA: TGTGCCAGCAGTTTATTGTCCGCCTCCAGCTATGGCTACACCTTC; CDR3 protein: CASSLLSASSYGYTF
CDR3 length: 13; clone size: .; J gene: TRBJ1-2; V gene: TRBV6-5; D gene: TRBD1; CDR3 DNA: TGTGCCAGCAGTTACGCGGAGGGGGCGGGCTACACCTTC; CDR3 protein: CASSYAEGAGYTF